Shown below are 17 T cell receptor beta chains from a single sample sequenced in a study of cytotoxic CD8 clonotypes in ibrutinib-treated CLL. TCRdb's table, derived via immunoSEQ multiplex PCR, lists solely in-frame clones and lacks some. This sample has over 100,000 clones, with 80% to 90% found just once. Sequenced here: PBMCs, sampled after 24 months of ibrutinib treatment. The source is a human donor with chronic lymphocytic leukemia.

The rearrangement uses TRBV27 and TRBJ2-5; 7 bases match TRBD2. Germline V CDR1 and CDR2: MNHEY, SMNVEV (reference sequence). This CDR3 is 16 amino acids long. V shed 7 bases, J shed 1 base, and the junction held 12 bases outside the gene matches. The CDR3 DNA follows: TGTGCCAGCACCTCCCGGGTAGCGGGTTTCCAAGAGACCCAGTACTTC. It codes for CASTSRVAGFQETQYF.

This clone was picked up many times. The chain uses TRBV19 and TRBJ1-2; D is uncertain. V lost 4 bases and J 4 bases, leaving 7 bases between the germline ends. Germline V gene data show CDR1 as LNHDA and CDR2 as SQIVND (reference sequence). The CDR3 is 12 residues long. CDR3 sequence reads: CASSTRSYGYTF. The CDR3 region has the DNA TGTGCCAGTAGTACCCGATCCTATGGCTACACCTTC.

The chain employs TRBV5-4 and TRBJ2-5; 9 bases are a match to TRBD2. Trimming removed 3 bases from V and 5 bases from J; junction bases left unmatched: 8. The germline CDR1 and CDR2 sequences are SGHNT and YYREEE (reference sequence). The CDR3 has 15 amino acids. The CDR3 here is CASSSRGGTLETQYF. The CDR3 coding sequence is TGTGCCAGCAGCTCGCGGGGGGGCACACTTGAGACCCAGTACTTC.

The genes are TRBV7-2 and TRBJ1-1; 9 bases agree with TRBD1. CDR1 SGHTA and CDR2 FQGNSA come from the germline V gene. The CDR3 covers 15 residues. J was trimmed by 4 bases and V by 5 bases; bases with no gene match: 8. CDR3 nucleotide sequence: TGTGCCAGCAGCCCCAGACAGGGGGGGGGCACTGAAGCTTTCTTT. Its protein product is CASSPRQGGGTEAFF. Drawing the rest from reference TRBV7-2 and TRBJ1-1, the complete variable domain is GAGVSQSPSNKVTEKGKDVELRCDPISGHTALYWYRQSLGQGLEFLIYFQGNSAPDKSGLPSDRFSAERTGGSVSTLTIQRTQQEDSAVYLCASSPRQGGGTEAFFGQGTRLTVV.

CDR3 protein: CASSLARGNTGELFF. DNA of the CDR3: TGCGCCAGCAGCTTGGCGCGGGGGAACACCGGGGAGCTGTTTTTT. The J gene is TRBJ2-2, the V gene TRBV5-1, with D maybe TRBD2 (6 bases). CDR1 is SGHRS and CDR2 is YFSETQ in the germline V gene. The V end lost 0 bases, the J end lost 1 base, and 7 bases lay between the germline ends. The CDR3 length is 15 residues.

This chain connects TRBV7-7 to TRBJ2-2; tentative D call: TRBD1 (6 bases). Trimming removed 5 bases from V and 5 bases from J, with 9 bases in between. This CDR3 has 13 residues. Germline V CDR1 and CDR2: SSHAT, FNYEAQ (reference sequence). The CDR3 coding sequence is TGTGCCAGCAGCCCTACAGGGACCGGGGAGCTGTTTTTT. Translating it yields CASSPTGTGELFF.

This sequence joins TRBV6-5 and TRBJ2-2; TRBD2 is a possible D gene (6 bases). The ends were cut back, 0 bases at V and 2 bases at J, with 10 bases in the middle. Germline V lookup: CDR1 MNHEY, CDR2 SVGAGI. The CDR3 contains 16 residues. The CDR3 DNA is TGTGCCAGCAGTTACTCGGGCGGGACTAACACCGGGGAGCTGTTTTTT. This codes for CASSYSGGTNTGELFF.

The chain uses TRBV28 and TRBJ2-4; D remains ambiguous. V was pared by 6 bases and J by 8 bases, with 20 bases between. This CDR3 is 15 amino acids long. Germline V CDR1 and CDR2: MDHEN, SYDVKM. This CDR3 is CASSFPGVKEDIQYF. In DNA form, the CDR3 reads TGTGCCAGCAGCTTCCCAGGAGTCAAAGAGGACATTCAGTACTTC.

This clone has just one count. The rearrangement links TRBV28 to TRBJ1-5, with a weak D call TRBD1 (5 bases). This CDR3 has 12 amino acids. The V end was cut by 10 bases, the J end by 4 bases, with 11 bases between. In germline, CDR1 is MDHEN, CDR2 SYDVKM. The CDR3 sequence: CATQGLNQPQHF. CDR3 nucleotide sequence: TGTGCCACCCAGGGCCTTAATCAGCCCCAGCATTTT.

This sequence joins TRBV19 and TRBJ1-3; D gene unclear. CDR1 and CDR2 (germline): LNHDA, SQIVND (reference sequence). V lost 2 bases, J lost 0 bases, and 14 bases lay in between. The CDR3 contains 17 residues. The CDR3 protein is CASSIQSQYHSGNTIYF. CDR3 bases: TGTGCCAGTAGTATACAGTCTCAATACCACTCTGGAAACACCATATATTTT. The whole variable domain, remainder taken from reference TRBV19 and TRBJ1-3, is DGGITQSPKYLFRKEGQNVTLSCEQNLNHDAMYWYRQDPGQGLRLIYYSQIVNDFQKGDIAEGYSVSREKKESFPLTVTSAQKNPTAFYLCASSIQSQYHSGNTIYFGEGSWLTVV.

The rearrangement links TRBV6-5 to TRBJ1-1; D is perhaps TRBD1 (5 bases). The CDR3 covers 15 residues. CDR1 is MNHEY, CDR2 SVGAGI, per germline. Trimming took off 6 bases at V and 0 bases at J, with 14 bases between the two ends. The CDR3 is CASSRPGHLNTEAFF. DNA for the CDR3: TGTGCCAGCAGCAGACCCGGACATTTGAACACTGAAGCTTTCTTT.

The chain employs TRBV7-9 and TRBJ1-1; maybe TRBD1 (5 bases). V shed 5 bases and J shed 5 bases, with 15 bases lying between them. Germline V gives CDR1 SEHNR, CDR2 FQNEAQ (reference sequence). This CDR3 is built from 14 residues. CDR3 bases: TGTGCCAGCAGCGACAGTGACAGTGGAACTGAAGCTTTCTTT. It specifies CASSDSDSGTEAFF.

V is TRBV7-2 and J is TRBJ1-2; D gene uncertain. Trimming left V 1 base short and J 2 bases short, with 11 bases between. CDR1 and CDR2 from the germline V gene are SGHTA and FQGNSA. The length of the CDR3 is 15 residues. In nucleotides, the CDR3 is TGTGCCAGCAGCTTAGGGGGAACGGCGAACTATGGCTACACCTTC. Its translation: CASSLGGTANYGYTF.

J is TRBJ2-2 and V is TRBV10-3; D not certain. This CDR3 comprises 12 residues. Between the trimmed V and J ends, which lost 10 bases and 5 bases, there was a span of 11 bases. Germline CDR1 is ENHRY and CDR2 is SYGVKD. CDR3 bases: TGTGCCACCGTACCATCTACCGGGGAGCTGTTTTTT. This codes for CATVPSTGELFF.

Only a few counts were recorded for this clone. The genes are TRBV11-1 and TRBJ1-2; D is perhaps TRBD1 (5 bases). The CDR3 consists of 16 residues. Germline CDR1 is SGHAT and CDR2 is FQDESV (reference sequence). Trimming left V 5 bases short and J 3 bases short, with 19 bases between. CDR3 sequence reads: CASSPGTGLSHYGYTF. Written as DNA, the CDR3 is TGTGCCAGCAGCCCGGGCACGGGACTCTCGCACTATGGCTACACCTTC.

In nucleotides, the CDR3 is TGTGCCAGTAGGAGAACTAGCAATCAGCCCCAGCATTTT. Its protein is CASRRTSNQPQHF. J is TRBJ1-5 and V is TRBV19; no definite D call. Trimming took 6 bases from V and 0 from J, leaving 6 bases between them. CDR3 size: 13 residues. In germline, CDR1 is LNHDA, CDR2 SQIVND (reference sequence). The variable domain in full, completed from reference TRBV19 and TRBJ1-5, reads DGGITQSPKYLFRKEGQNVTLSCEQNLNHDAMYWYRQDPGQGLRLIYYSQIVNDFQKGDIAEGYSVSREKKESFPLTVTSAQKNPTAFYLCASRRTSNQPQHFGDGTRLSIL.

This chain uses TRBV18 with TRBJ1-2, with TRBD1 matching over 9 bases. Germline values: CDR1 KGHSH, CDR2 LQKENI. CDR3 length: 15 residues. V was clipped by 1 base and J by 8 bases; unmatched bases: 8. In DNA form, the CDR3 reads TGTGCCAGCTCACCACTCGAGACAGGGGGTAGAGGCTACACCTTC. This encodes CASSPLETGGRGYTF.